Described below is a single TCR beta chain sequence and its context. Antigen: not known. This sample was taken from a study of CD8 T cells in Susac syndrome. Study-level results: The greatest CD8+ clonal expansion in Susac occurred in TEMRA cells and in active patients.

TCR beta from blood CD8+ and CD4+ T cells was sequenced. Purification of the CD8+ and CD4+ T cells relied on negative isolation, and TEMRA cells underwent FACS enrichment. RNA totalling about 0.45 to 1 ug underwent reverse transcription with random hexamers. The TCR beta CDR3 was amplified by immunoSEQ multiplex PCR across 54 Vbeta, 13 Jbeta. Using its own MiXCR run on the immunoSEQ multiplex PCR reads, TCRdb lists one record per CDR3 protein. The sample shows tens of thousands of distinct CDR3 sequences, 90% to 97% of them seen only once. Trimming took off 5 bases at V and 0 bases at J, with 13 bases between the two ends. This CDR3 region has 14 residues. Germline values: CDR1 DFQATT, CDR2 SNEGSKA (reference sequence).

The TCR comes from a human donor with Susac syndrome. The rearrangement joins TRBV20-1 to TRBJ2-5, with D maybe TRBD2 (6 bases). Source material: CD8+ T cells from PBMCs. Written as DNA, the CDR3 is TGCAGTGCTCCTCGACTAGACTACCAAGAGACCCAGTACTTC. Protein sequence: CSAPRLDYQETQYF.